The 21 T cell receptor beta chains below were found in one sample sequenced in a study of CD8 T cells in ankylosing spondylitis. TCRdb re-called the 5' RACE reads with MiXCR, one entry per CDR3 protein. The sample includes about 89,000 distinct CDR3 sequences, around 30% seen only once; the top ten take roughly three fifths. The sequencing sample was made of blood, either unsorted or a sorted T cell fraction (not recorded which). These receptors were obtained from a male donor with ankylosing spondylitis or in good health (not recorded which).

This clonotype was observed a handful of times. V and J are TRBV20-1 and TRBJ2-6, with no clear D. CDR1 is DFQATT and CDR2 is SNEGSKA in the germline V gene (reference sequence). The CDR3 sequence is 13 residues long. With 5 bases removed from V and 2 bases from J, the gap between germline ends came to 7 bases. The CDR3 nucleotides read TGCAGTGCTTCCAGAGCTGGGGCCAACGTCCTGACTTTC. This gives the protein CSASRAGANVLTF.

This clonotype was seen more than once but under ten times. The J gene is TRBJ2-2, the V gene TRBV7-6; no clear D gene. Between the trimmed V and J ends, which lost 2 bases and 6 bases, there was a span of 7 bases. The CDR3 runs 13 residues. The V gene's germline CDR1 is SGHVS and CDR2 FNYEAQ. The CDR3 sequence: CASSLSGPGELFF. The CDR3 DNA follows: TGTGCCAGCAGCTTATCGGGCCCCGGGGAGCTGTTTTTT. Variable domain in full (rest from reference TRBV7-6 and TRBJ2-2): GAGVSQSPRYKVTKRGQDVALRCDPISGHVSLYWYRQALGQGPEFLTYFNYEAQQDKSGLPNDRFSAERPEGSISTLTIQRTEQRDSAMYRCASSLSGPGELFFGEGSRLTVL.

This chain connects TRBV7-9 to TRBJ1-4; D possibly corresponds to TRBD1 (6 bases). The CDR3 extends over 14 amino acids. The germline V and J ends were trimmed by 5 bases and 3 bases, with 10 bases remaining between them. The germline V gene has CDR1 SEHNR and CDR2 FQNEAQ (reference sequence). The CDR3 loop reads CASSTAGANEKLFF. Here the CDR3 DNA reads TGTGCCAGCAGCACAGCAGGGGCTAATGAAAAACTGTTTTTT.

The CDR3 reads CASRSGSGQPQHF. The CDR3, as DNA: TGTGCCAGCAGGTCAGGGAGCGGTCAGCCCCAGCATTTT. This chain links TRBV6-6 with TRBJ1-5; maybe TRBD1 (5 bases). Germline lookup yields CDR1 MNHNY and CDR2 SVGAGI (reference sequence). V was cut by 6 bases and J by 6 bases, with 12 bases left in between. This CDR3 has 13 residues.

There are a few counts of this clonotype. The V call is TRBV19, the J call TRBJ1-2, with TRBD1 identical over 9 bases. V shed 6 bases, J shed 4 bases, and the junction held 6 bases outside the gene matches. This CDR3 contains 14 residues. Germline V gene data show CDR1 as LNHDA and CDR2 as SQIVND (reference sequence). The CDR3 bases are TGTGCCAGTAGGGGACAGGGTGAGGTCTATGGCTACACCTTC. Residues: CASRGQGEVYGYTF.

The chain has TRBV7-8 and TRBJ2-3; D remains ambiguous. CDR3 size: 18 residues. V lost 0 bases, J lost 3 bases, and 19 bases lay in between. CDR1 and CDR2 (germline): SGHVS, FQNEAQ. This chain's CDR3 is CASSLARFGAIATDTQYF. The CDR3 DNA follows: TGTGCCAGCAGCTTAGCGCGATTCGGAGCAATTGCGACAGATACGCAGTATTTT.

This clonotype was seen only a few times. This chain connects TRBV5-1 to TRBJ1-1, with D tentatively TRBD1 (5 bases). The germline V and J ends were trimmed by 2 bases and 2 bases, with 7 bases remaining between them. The CDR3 runs to 13 residues. CDR1 and CDR2 from the germline V gene are SGHRS and YFSETQ. DNA of the CDR3: TGCGCCAGCAGCTTAGGACACAACACTGAAGCTTTCTTT. It yields the protein CASSLGHNTEAFF. Supplemented by reference TRBV5-1 and TRBJ1-1, the full variable domain reads KAGVTQTPRYLIKTRGQQVTLSCSPISGHRSVSWYQQTPGQGLQFLFEYFSETQRNKGNFPGRFSGRQFSNSRSEMNVSTLELGDSALYLCASSLGHNTEAFFGQGTRLTVV.

The rearrangement links TRBV7-3 to TRBJ1-1, with a tentative D call TRBD1 (5 bases). V dropped 5 bases and J dropped 6 bases, with 13 bases sitting between them. Germline V gene data show CDR1 as SGHTA and CDR2 as FQGTGA. The CDR3 is 13 residues long. The CDR3, as DNA: TGTGCCAGCAGCCTTCAGGGCAGATCTGAAGCTTTCTTT. Protein sequence: CASSLQGRSEAFF.

The chain links TRBV9 to TRBJ1-1; the match to TRBD1 covers 9 bases. The V gene end was trimmed by 4 bases and the J gene end by 11 bases; junction bases not matched to a gene: 9. The germline V gene has CDR1 SGDLS and CDR2 YYNGEE. The CDR3 spans 13 residues. Here the CDR3 reads CASSPRDREGAFF. CDR3 DNA sequence: TGTGCCAGCAGCCCCAGGGACAGGGAAGGTGCTTTCTTT.

This chain links TRBV7-9 with TRBJ2-7, with 14 bases lining up with TRBD2. V lost 4 bases, J lost 3 bases, and 8 bases stayed unmatched. Germline loops: CDR1 SEHNR, CDR2 FQNEAQ (reference sequence). CDR3 length equals 17 residues. Written as DNA, the CDR3 is TGTGCCAGCAGCTCCGGGACTAGCGGGGGCATCGGCTACGAGCAGTACTTC. Translation gives CASSSGTSGGIGYEQYF.

This clonotype was counted once. This rearrangement joins TRBV20-1 to TRBJ2-3; 9 bases map to TRBD1. CDR1 DFQATT and CDR2 SNEGSKA come from the germline V gene (reference sequence). The CDR3 has 15 amino acids. The trim removed 0 bases at V and 4 bases at J, leaving 5 bases unmatched. CDR3 residues: CSARDADRGADTQYF. The CDR3 bases are TGCAGTGCTAGAGACGCGGACAGGGGTGCAGATACGCAGTATTTT.

This clonotype appeared a few times. The genes are TRBV10-1 and TRBJ2-2; D is tentatively TRBD1 or TRBD2 (5 bases each). Between the trimmed V and J ends, which lost 0 bases and 6 bases, there was a span of 11 bases. The CDR3 has 15 residues. CDR1 is WNHNN and CDR2 is SYGVQD in the germline V gene (reference sequence). The CDR3 nucleotides read TGCGCCAGCAGTGAGTCGAATCAGGGACCCGGGGAGCTGTTTTTT. This translates into CASSESNQGPGELFF.

Comments on this clonotype: Germline is not matched at one junction end, which may reflect a read error. DNA of the CDR3: TGTGCCAGCAGCTTAACGTCGAGTAATGTGGGGGATCTGTTTTTT. Translated: CASSLTSSNVGDLFF. The chain couples TRBV7-3 to TRBJ2-2; either TRBD1 or TRBD2 may supply D (5 bases each). The germline V gene encodes CDR1 SGHTA and CDR2 FQGTGA. CDR3 length: 15 residues.

This chain joins TRBV2 and TRBJ1-5; TRBD1 matches at 7 bases. V was clipped by 4 bases and J by 0 bases; unmatched bases: 3. Germline CDR1 reads SNHLY; CDR2 reads FYNNEI. This CDR3 has 15 amino acids. The CDR3 bases are TGTGCCAGCAGTGGACAGGGTTATAGCAATCAGCCCCAGCATTTT. Residues: CASSGQGYSNQPQHF.

This clonotype is large. The chain recombines TRBV29-1 with TRBJ2-1, with 7 bases that match TRBD1. Germline lookup yields CDR1 SQVTM and CDR2 ANQGSEA. Unmatched junction bases numbered 7, after V lost 1 base and J lost 4 bases. The CDR3 runs 15 residues. The CDR3 region is CSVEVWDSKYNEQFF. The CDR3 nucleotides read TGCAGCGTTGAAGTGTGGGACAGCAAATACAATGAGCAGTTCTTC.

This chain links TRBV20-1 with TRBJ1-2; possible D gene TRBD1, 5 bases. Trimming took off 0 bases at V and 8 bases at J, with 13 bases between the two ends. The CDR3 contains 13 residues. Germline V gives CDR1 DFQATT, CDR2 SNEGSKA (reference sequence). In nucleotides, the CDR3 is TGCAGTGCTAGAGACCCCGACAGTGGCGGCTACACCTTC. Its translation is CSARDPDSGGYTF.

Ten or more counts support this clonotype. V usage is TRBV20-1 and J usage is TRBJ1-5, with 10 nucleotides matching TRBD1. Germline V lookup: CDR1 DFQATT, CDR2 SNEGSKA (reference sequence). CDR3 length: 14 amino acids. Trimming removed 6 bases from V and 6 bases from J; junction bases left unmatched: 8. CDR3 DNA sequence: TGCAGTGCCCCGACAGGGGGCAATTCTCAGCCCCAGCATTTT. Residues: CSAPTGGNSQPQHF.

This clonotype was counted between two and nine times. The rearrangement links TRBV6-1 to TRBJ2-1; 7 bases fit TRBD1. Germline values: CDR1 MNHNS, CDR2 SASEGT. The CDR3 runs to 15 residues. Germline trimming cut 5 bases from V and 1 base from J; bases unmatched to any gene: 5. CDR3 sequence reads: CASSRDSRSYNEQFF. CDR3 DNA: TGTGCCAGCAGTCGGGACAGTCGATCCTACAATGAGCAGTTCTTC.

The genes are TRBV20-1 and TRBJ2-3; 7 bases are shared with TRBD2. The CDR3 is 14 residues long. Germline-derived CDR1 and CDR2 are DFQATT and SNEGSKA (reference sequence). CDR3 coding DNA: TGCAGCCCGGACGGGAGGACTAGCACAGATACGCAGTATTTT. This translates into CSPDGRTSTDTQYF.

The sample holds a few counts of this clonotype. This chain links TRBV5-1 with TRBJ1-1, with D uncertain. V was clipped by 0 bases and J by 0 bases, with 6 bases between them. CDR1 is SGHRS, CDR2 YFSETQ, per germline. There are 14 residues in the CDR3. The CDR3 loop is CASSLDSLNTEAFF. In DNA form, the CDR3 reads TGCGCCAGCAGCTTGGACAGTCTGAACACTGAAGCTTTCTTT. The whole variable domain, remainder taken from reference TRBV5-1 and TRBJ1-1, is KAGVTQTPRYLIKTRGQQVTLSCSPISGHRSVSWYQQTPGQGLQFLFEYFSETQRNKGNFPGRFSGRQFSNSRSEMNVSTLELGDSALYLCASSLDSLNTEAFFGQGTRLTVV.

This clonotype occurred a few times. V is TRBV5-6 and J is TRBJ1-4, with D maybe TRBD1 (6 bases). V was shortened by 4 bases and J by 8 bases, with 18 bases between the two germline ends. CDR3 length: 15 residues. Germline CDR1 reads SGHDT; CDR2 reads YYEEEE. CDR3 in DNA: TGTGCCAGCAGCCTGGGGGCAGGGATGGAGGAAAAACTGTTTTTT. Translated, it gives CASSLGAGMEEKLFF.